This entry lists 9 T cell receptor beta chains sequenced from one sample in a study of blood T cell repertoires in COVID-19. This table comes from immunoSEQ multiplex PCR, and its TCRdb copy is limited to in-frame clones, with some not included. Of approximately 300,000 clones in the sample, over 70% are singletons; the top ten hold approximately 1.2%. Sequencing was carried out using peripheral blood. The source of these receptors is a woman in her fifties or sixties with acute or convalescent COVID-19.

This clone was picked up one time. The chain uses TRBV7-2 and TRBJ1-5, with D tentatively TRBD1 (5 bases). Trimming stripped 2 bases from V and 0 bases from J, with 11 bases between. The CDR3 spans 16 residues. Germline V gene data show CDR1 as SGHTA and CDR2 as FQGNSA. DNA for the CDR3: TGTGCCAGCAGCTTAAACGGACAAATTAGCAATCAGCCCCAGCATTTT. It encodes CASSLNGQISNQPQHF. The complete variable domain, with remaining parts taken from reference TRBV7-2 and TRBJ1-5, reads GAGVSQSPSNKVTEKGKDVELRCDPISGHTALYWYRQSLGQGLEFLIYFQGNSAPDKSGLPSDRFSAERTGGSVSTLTIQRTQQEDSAVYLCASSLNGQISNQPQHFGDGTRLSIL.

This clone was seen more than once but under ten times. This chain links TRBV6-6 with TRBJ1-6, with 9 bases aligning to TRBD1. J was trimmed by 8 bases and V by 5 bases; bases with no gene match: 4. Germline CDR1 reads MNHNY; CDR2 reads SVGAGI (reference sequence). The CDR3 has 14 amino acids. DNA for the CDR3: TGTGCCAGCAGTGACGGACAGGGGTATTCACCCCTCCACTTT. Its translation: CASSDGQGYSPLHF.

The CDR3 nucleotides read TGTGCCAGCAGCGTAGCGGTAGCGGGAGGGTACGGGGAGCTGTTTTTT. Protein: CASSVAVAGGYGELFF. The chain recombines TRBV9 with TRBJ2-2; 11 positions match TRBD2. Germline V CDR1 and CDR2: SGDLS, YYNGEE. V lost 0 bases, J lost 7 bases, and 5 bases stayed unmatched. The CDR3 length is 16 residues.

The V and J genes are TRBV18 and TRBJ1-1; tentatively, D is TRBD1 (6 bases). Per germline, CDR1 KGHSH and CDR2 LQKENI. The CDR3 sequence is 16 residues long. V was pared by 3 bases and J by 3 bases, with 17 bases between. CDR3 sequence: CASSPTDDRLDTEAFF. CDR3 sequence (DNA): TGTGCCAGCTCACCCACGGACGACAGGCTTGACACTGAAGCTTTCTTT. The full variable domain, rest sourced from reference TRBV18 and TRBJ1-1, is NAGVMQNPRHLVRRRGQEARLRCSPMKGHSHVYWYRQLPEEGLKFMVYLQKENIIDESGMPKERFSAEFPKEGPSILRIQQVVRGDSAAYFCASSPTDDRLDTEAFFGQGTRLTVV.

The chain carries TRBV6-1 and TRBJ1-4; TRBD1 might be the D (6 bases). CDR1 is MNHNS and CDR2 is SASEGT in the germline V gene. With 1 base removed from V and 5 bases from J, the gap between germline ends came to 8 bases. CDR3 length: 14 amino acids. CDR3 coding DNA: TGTGCCAGCAGTGAAGGGGACACAAATGAAAAACTGTTTTTT. Protein: CASSEGDTNEKLFF.

This chain uses TRBV2 with TRBJ2-1; 10 nucleotides agree with TRBD2. V dropped 6 bases and J dropped 5; count of bases not matched to a gene: 13. Germline-derived CDR1 and CDR2 are SNHLY and FYNNEI. The CDR3 is made up of 17 amino acids. In DNA, the CDR3 is TGTGCCAGCAGCGTTGACCCTCTAGCGGGGGTAGACAATGAGCAGTTCTTC. Residues: CASSVDPLAGVDNEQFF.

J is TRBJ1-5 and V is TRBV7-2; perhaps TRBD1 as D (6 bases). Germline values: CDR1 SGHTA, CDR2 FQGNSA. V lost 4 bases and J lost 14, with 18 bases in between. CDR3 size: 13 residues. CDR3 loop: CASSSTPDSRKHF. CDR3 sequence (DNA): TGTGCCAGCAGCTCTACACCGGACAGCCGCAAGCATTTT.

The chain recombines TRBV12-3 or TRBV12-4 with TRBJ1-1, with D hard to call. Trimming shortened V by 2 bases and J by 5 bases, and 9 bases separated the two germline ends. This CDR3 is 13 amino acids long. The CDR3 nucleotides read TGTGCCAGCAGTTTATGGAGTGAAACTGAAGCTTTCTTT. This sequence encodes CASSLWSETEAFF.

The chain has TRBV7-9 and TRBJ1-2; D might be TRBD1 (6 bases). V was pared by 5 bases and J by 5 bases, with 12 bases between. The CDR3 has 13 residues. In germline, CDR1 is SEHNR, CDR2 FQNEAQ (reference sequence). In DNA, the CDR3 is TGTGCCAGCAGCCCACAGGGAAATTATGGCTACACCTTC. Its translation is CASSPQGNYGYTF.